What follows are 7 T cell receptor beta chains derived from one specimen sequenced in a study of blood T cell repertoires in COVID-19. Clones were read by immunoSEQ multiplex PCR, and TCRdb kept only the in-frame ones, dropping some. The table shows roughly 250,000 clones, with 80% to 90% occurring only once. Sequencing used PBMCs or T cells enriched from blood (not recorded which). The receptors here all came from a woman between 50 and 59 years old who had recovered from COVID-19.

The rearrangement links TRBV28 to TRBJ2-3; weak D call: TRBD2 (6 bases). The CDR3 extends over 15 amino acids. V was cut by 3 bases and J by 3 bases, with 13 bases left in between. Germline lookup yields CDR1 MDHEN and CDR2 SYDVKM. CDR3 region: CASSLILAQTDTQYF. Here the CDR3 DNA reads TGTGCCAGCAGTTTGATCCTAGCGCAAACAGATACGCAGTATTTT.

The J gene is TRBJ2-1, the V gene TRBV28; D not resolved. Germline CDR1 MDHEN, CDR2 SYDVKM. This CDR3 is built from 13 residues. Trimming removed 5 bases at V and 3 bases at J, with 8 bases between. In DNA form, the CDR3 reads TGTGCCAGCAGTCTCCCAGACTACAATGAGCAGTTCTTC. Translated, it gives CASSLPDYNEQFF.

V gene TRBV10-3 combines with J gene TRBJ2-5; TRBD1 agrees at 9 bases. V dropped 3 bases and J dropped 3; count of bases not matched to a gene: 8. The CDR3 covers 16 residues. Per the germline V gene, CDR1 is ENHRY and CDR2 is SYGVKD. Here the CDR3 reads CAISDRIGTGKETQYF. The CDR3 DNA follows: TGTGCCATCAGTGACCGAATTGGGACAGGGAAAGAGACCCAGTACTTC.

The chain employs TRBV28 and TRBJ2-3; TRBD1 agrees at 8 bases. The germline CDR1 and CDR2 sequences are MDHEN and SYDVKM. This CDR3 contains 16 residues. Unmatched junction bases numbered 6, after V lost 2 bases and J lost 2 bases. CDR3 loop: CASSLDYRGYTDTQYF. The CDR3 bases are TGTGCCAGCAGTTTAGACTACAGGGGGTACACAGATACGCAGTATTTT.

This rearrangement joins TRBV13 to TRBJ2-7; D gene unclear. The CDR3 is made up of 13 amino acids. Per the germline V gene, CDR1 is PRHDT and CDR2 is FYEKMQ (reference sequence). V was pared by 5 bases and J by 5 bases, with 13 bases between. This chain's CDR3 is CASSPDTFHEQYF. DNA of the CDR3: TGTGCCAGCAGCCCCGACACATTCCACGAGCAGTACTTC. The complete variable domain, with remaining parts taken from reference TRBV13 and TRBJ2-7, reads AAGVIQSPRHLIKEKRETATLKCYPIPRHDTVYWYQQGPGQDPQFLISFYEKMQSDKGSIPDRFSAQQFSDYHSELNMSSLELGDSALYFCASSPDTFHEQYFGPGTRLTVT.

The chain joins TRBV11-2 to TRBJ2-7; 9 bases fit TRBD2. This CDR3 region has 16 residues. V shed 4 bases, J shed 3 bases, and the junction held 10 bases outside the gene matches. Germline CDR1 reads SGHAT; CDR2 reads FQNNGV. CDR3 nucleotides: TGTGCCAGCAGCTACTTGACTAGCGGAGCCCTCTACGAGCAGTACTTC. Its translation: CASSYLTSGALYEQYF.

The chain links TRBV19 to TRBJ1-5; the D gene is possibly TRBD1 (6 bases). This CDR3 spans 15 amino acids. Per germline, CDR1 LNHDA and CDR2 SQIVND (reference sequence). V gave up 2 bases and J gave up 5 bases, with 13 bases separating them. The CDR3 region has the DNA TGTGCCAGTAGTATAAGGGGGGGAAGGGATCAGCCCCAGCATTTT. It codes for CASSIRGGRDQPQHF.